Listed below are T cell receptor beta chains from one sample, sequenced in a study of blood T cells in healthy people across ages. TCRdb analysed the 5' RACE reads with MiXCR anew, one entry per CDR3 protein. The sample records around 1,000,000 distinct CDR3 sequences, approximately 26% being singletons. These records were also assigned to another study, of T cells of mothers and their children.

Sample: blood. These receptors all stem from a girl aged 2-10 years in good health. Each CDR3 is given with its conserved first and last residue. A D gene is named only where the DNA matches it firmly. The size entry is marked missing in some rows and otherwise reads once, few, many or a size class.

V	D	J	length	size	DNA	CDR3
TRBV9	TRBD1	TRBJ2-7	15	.	TGTGCCAGCAGCGTAAGTGGGACAGGCTCCTACGAGCAGTACTTC	CASSVSGTGSYEQYF
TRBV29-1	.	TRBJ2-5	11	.	TGCAGCGTTGATAGAACAGAGACCCAGTACTTC	CSVDRTETQYF
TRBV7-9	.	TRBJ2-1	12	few	TGTGCCAGCAGCTTACCGATGATCGAGCAGTTCTTC	CASSLPMIEQFF
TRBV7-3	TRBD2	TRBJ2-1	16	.	TGTGCCAGCAGCTCCAGTAGCGCGGGAGGGCCGAATGAGCAGTTCTTC	CASSSSSAGGPNEQFF
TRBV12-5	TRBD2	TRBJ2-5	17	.	TGTGCTAGTGGTTTAGGACTAGCGGGGGAGCTGTTGGAGACCCAGTACTTC	CASGLGLAGELLETQYF
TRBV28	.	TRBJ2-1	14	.	TGTGCCAGCAGTATCCCGTTAGTATCCAATGAGCAGTTCTTC	CASSIPLVSNEQFF
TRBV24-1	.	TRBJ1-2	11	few	TGTGCCACCAGTGAGAAAAGTGGCTACACCTTC	CATSEKSGYTF
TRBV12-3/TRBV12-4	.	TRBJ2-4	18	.	TGTGCCAGCAGTTTAGCTGTCCCCGGGGGGCCCCCCAAAAACATTCAGTACTTC	CASSLAVPGGPPKNIQYF
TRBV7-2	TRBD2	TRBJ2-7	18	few	TGTGCCAGCAGCTTCATGACTAGCGGGAGGGCTAGCTCCTACGAGCAGTACTTC	CASSFMTSGRASSYEQYF
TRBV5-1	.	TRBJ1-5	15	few	TGCGCCAGCAGCCTGGAGGGGCATAGCAATCAGCCCCAGCATTTT	CASSLEGHSNQPQHF
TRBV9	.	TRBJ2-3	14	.	TGTGCCAGCAGAAAGGAGGGAGTGGGAGATACGCAGTATTTT	CASRKEGVGDTQYF
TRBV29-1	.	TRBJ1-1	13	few	TGCAGCGTTGATGTGGGGACCAACACTGAAGCTTTCTTT	CSVDVGTNTEAFF
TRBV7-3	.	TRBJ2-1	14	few	TGTGCCAGCAGCCAGGGGCGGGGACGCAATGAGCAGTTCTTC	CASSQGRGRNEQFF
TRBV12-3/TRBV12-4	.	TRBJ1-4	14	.	TGTGCCGGCAGTTTCGGGTTACCTAATGAAAAACTGTTTTTT	CAGSFGLPNEKLFF
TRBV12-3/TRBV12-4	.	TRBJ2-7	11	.	TGTGCCAGCTCGGTTTTTTACGAGCAGTACTTC	CASSVFYEQYF
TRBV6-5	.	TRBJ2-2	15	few	TGTGCCAGCAGTTACGGTGCGGTTAACACCGGGGAGCTGTTTTTT	CASSYGAVNTGELFF
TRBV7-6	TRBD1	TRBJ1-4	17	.	TGTGCCAGCAGCTCGGGACAGGGGGCCAAGCAGCGGGAAAAACTGTTTTTT	CASSSGQGAKQREKLFF
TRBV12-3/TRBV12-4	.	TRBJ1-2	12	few	TGTGCCAGCAGGCCGACTTTGTCTGGCTACACCTTC	CASRPTLSGYTF
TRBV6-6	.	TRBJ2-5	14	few	TGTGCCAGCAGTTACGGGCAGACCCAAGAGACCCAGTACTTC	CASSYGQTQETQYF
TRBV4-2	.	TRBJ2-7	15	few	TGTGCCAGCTCCCTGGGAGGGGGACTCACCTACGAGCAGTACTTC	CASSLGGGLTYEQYF
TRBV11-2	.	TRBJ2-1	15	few	TGTGCCAGCAGCCAACTACAGGGTCGAAACAATGAGCAGTTCTTC	CASSQLQGRNNEQFF
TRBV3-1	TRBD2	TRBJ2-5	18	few	TGTGCCAGCAGCCAAGGGATTGACGTTGGACTAGCGGGAGAGACCCAGTACTTC	CASSQGIDVGLAGETQYF
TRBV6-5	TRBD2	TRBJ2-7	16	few	TGTGCCAGCAGTTATATGAGCGGGGATTCTTACTACGAGCAGTACTTC	CASSYMSGDSYYEQYF
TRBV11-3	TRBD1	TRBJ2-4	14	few	TGTGCCAGCAGTTCCACAGGGGGCGAAAACATTCAGTACTTC	CASSSTGGENIQYF
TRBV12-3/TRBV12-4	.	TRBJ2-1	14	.	TGTGCCAGCACCATGGGTCAGCTCAACAATGAGCAGTTCTTC	CASTMGQLNNEQFF
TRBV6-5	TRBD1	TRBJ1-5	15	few	TGTGCCAGCAGTCGATACAGGGGAGAAGGGCAGCCCCAGCATTTT	CASSRYRGEGQPQHF
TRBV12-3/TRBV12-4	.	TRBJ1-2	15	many	TGTGCCAGCAGTTTCGGTAGAGCCTTCTTCTATGGCTACACCTTC	CASSFGRAFFYGYTF
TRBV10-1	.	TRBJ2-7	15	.	TGCGCCAGCAGTGAGAGGGACCCCCTATCCGACGAGCAGTACTTC	CASSERDPLSDEQYF
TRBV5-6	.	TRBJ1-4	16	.	TGTGCCAGCAGCTTGGGGGCCTGGGCCGGTAATGAAAAACTGTTTTTT	CASSLGAWAGNEKLFF
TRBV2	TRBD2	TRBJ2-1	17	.	TGTGCCAGCAGCCTGACTACCGAGGGACTAGTCTACAATGAGCAGTTCTTC	CASSLTTEGLVYNEQFF
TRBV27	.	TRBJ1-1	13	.	TGTGCCAGCAGTTCCCAAGCGAACACTGAAGCTTTCTTT	CASSSQANTEAFF
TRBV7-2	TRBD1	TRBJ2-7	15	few	TGTGCCAGCAGCCGAATCACAGGGGGCAACAACGAGCAGTACTTC	CASSRITGGNNEQYF
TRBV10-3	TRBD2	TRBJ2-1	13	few	TGTGCCGTTGGAGGACTAGCTTCTAATGAGCAGTTCTTC	CAVGGLASNEQFF
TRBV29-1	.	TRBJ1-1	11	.	TGCAGCGTTGACAGTCGTACTGAAGCTTTCTTT	CSVDSRTEAFF
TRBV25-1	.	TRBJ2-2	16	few	TGTGCCAGCAGTCATGCGGGAGACAAGGGGGCCGGGGAGCTGTTTTTT	CASSHAGDKGAGELFF
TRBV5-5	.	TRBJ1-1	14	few	TGTGCCAGCAGCTTTCGTTCAGGGTGGACTGAAGCTTTCTTT	CASSFRSGWTEAFF
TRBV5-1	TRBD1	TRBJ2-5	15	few	TGCGCCAGCAGCTCATCCGGGACAGGTGGGGAGACCCAGTACTTC	CASSSSGTGGETQYF
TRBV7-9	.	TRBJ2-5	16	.	TGTGCCAGCAGCCTCGACAGGCCCGAGGGGCAAGAGACCCAGTACTTC	CASSLDRPEGQETQYF
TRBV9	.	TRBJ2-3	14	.	TGTGCCAGCAGCGCATTGACCCCTGGGGATACGCGGTATTTT	CASSALTPGDTRYF
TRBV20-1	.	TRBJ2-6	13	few	TGCAGTGCTAGAGAATCTGGGGCCAACGTCCTGACTTTC	CSARESGANVLTF
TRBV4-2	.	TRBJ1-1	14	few	TGTGCCAGCAGCCAAGAATGGGTCGAAAAGGGGGCTTTCTTT	CASSQEWVEKGAFF
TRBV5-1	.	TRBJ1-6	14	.	TGCGCCAGCAGCCGAGGGGATGGTGATTCACCCCTCCACTTT	CASSRGDGDSPLHF
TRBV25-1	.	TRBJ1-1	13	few	TGTGCCAGCAGTGATAACAGAAACACTGAAGCTTTCTTT	CASSDNRNTEAFF
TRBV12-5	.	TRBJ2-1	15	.	TGTGCTAGTGGTTTGGTACTCCCACGTCTGGGTGAGCAGTTCTTC	CASGLVLPRLGEQFF
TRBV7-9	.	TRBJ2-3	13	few	TGTGCCAGCAGCTCCCGGCAGACAGATACGCAGTATTTT	CASSSRQTDTQYF
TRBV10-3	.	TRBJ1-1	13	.	TGTGCCATCAGTTTTTCCAGGGACACTGAAGCTTTCTTT	CAISFSRDTEAFF
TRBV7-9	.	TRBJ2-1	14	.	TGTGCCAGCCGCTTGGTAAACCCTGACAATGAGCAGTTCTTC	CASRLVNPDNEQFF
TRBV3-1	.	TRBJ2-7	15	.	TGTGCCAGCAGCTCCTATGGGGGACGACCATACGAGCAGTACTTC	CASSSYGGRPYEQYF
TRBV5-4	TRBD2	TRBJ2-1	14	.	TGTGCCAGCAGCTTGGCTAGCGGGAGTACCGAGCAGTTCTTC	CASSLASGSTEQFF
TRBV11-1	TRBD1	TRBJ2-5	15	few	TGTGCCAGCAGCTTAGTGGGACAGACAGAAGAGACCCAGTACTTC	CASSLVGQTEETQYF
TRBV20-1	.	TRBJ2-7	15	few	TGCAGTGCTAGGGCAGGGAGCGGGCGGTTCTACGAGCAGTACTTC	CSARAGSGRFYEQYF
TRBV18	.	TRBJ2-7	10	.	TGTGCCAGCTCACCAGGAGAGCAGTACTTC	CASSPGEQYF
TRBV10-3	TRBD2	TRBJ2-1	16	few	TGTGCCATCAGCGACGCTTGGGATAGCGGGAGGGCCCTACAGTTCTTC	CAISDAWDSGRALQFF